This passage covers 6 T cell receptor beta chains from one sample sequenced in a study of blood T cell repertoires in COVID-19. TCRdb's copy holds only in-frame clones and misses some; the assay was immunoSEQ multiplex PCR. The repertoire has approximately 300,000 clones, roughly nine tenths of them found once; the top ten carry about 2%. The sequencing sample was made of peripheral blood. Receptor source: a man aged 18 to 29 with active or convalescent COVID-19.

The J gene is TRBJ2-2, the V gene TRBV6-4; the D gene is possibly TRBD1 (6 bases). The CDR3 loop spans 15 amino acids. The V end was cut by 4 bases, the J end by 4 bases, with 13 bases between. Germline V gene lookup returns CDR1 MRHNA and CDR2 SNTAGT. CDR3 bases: TGTGCCAGCAGTGTAGCAGGGGACCTCACCGGGGAGCTGTTTTTT. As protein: CASSVAGDLTGELFF.

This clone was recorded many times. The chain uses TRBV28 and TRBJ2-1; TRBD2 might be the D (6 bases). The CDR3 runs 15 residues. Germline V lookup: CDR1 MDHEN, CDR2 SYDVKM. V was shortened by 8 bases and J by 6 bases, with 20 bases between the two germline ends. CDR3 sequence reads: CASHWRDPGANEQFF. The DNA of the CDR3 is TGTGCCAGCCACTGGCGGGATCCCGGGGCCAATGAGCAGTTCTTC. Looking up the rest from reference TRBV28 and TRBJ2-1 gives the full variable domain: DVKVTQSSRYLVKRTGEKVFLECVQDMDHENMFWYRQDPGLGLRLIYFSYDVKMKEKGDIPEGYSVSREKKERFSLILESASTNQTSMYLCASHWRDPGANEQFFGPGTRLTVL.

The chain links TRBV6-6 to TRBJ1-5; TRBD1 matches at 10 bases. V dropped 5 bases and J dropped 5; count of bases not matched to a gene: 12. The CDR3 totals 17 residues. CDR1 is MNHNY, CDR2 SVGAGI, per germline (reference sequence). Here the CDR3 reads CASSRDRGVGGDQPQHF. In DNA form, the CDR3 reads TGTGCCAGCAGTCGGGACAGGGGAGTTGGTGGAGATCAGCCCCAGCATTTT.

DNA of the CDR3: TGCGCCAGCAGTCTACCGACAAAATCAAGTCCCTACAATGAGCAGTTCTTC. Encoded protein: CASSLPTKSSPYNEQFF. The chain carries TRBV23-1 and TRBJ2-1; D ambiguous. TRBV23-1 falls under the ORF class, with uncertain function. V lost 4 bases, J lost 2 bases, and 18 bases lay in between. There are 17 residues in the CDR3.

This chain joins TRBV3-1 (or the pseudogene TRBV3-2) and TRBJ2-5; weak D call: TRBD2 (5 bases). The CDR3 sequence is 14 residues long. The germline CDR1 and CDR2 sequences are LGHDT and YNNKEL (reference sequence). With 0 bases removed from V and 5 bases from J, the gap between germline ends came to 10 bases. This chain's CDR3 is CASSQDQLEETQYF. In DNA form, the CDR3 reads TGTGCCAGCAGCCAAGATCAACTAGAGGAGACCCAGTACTTC.

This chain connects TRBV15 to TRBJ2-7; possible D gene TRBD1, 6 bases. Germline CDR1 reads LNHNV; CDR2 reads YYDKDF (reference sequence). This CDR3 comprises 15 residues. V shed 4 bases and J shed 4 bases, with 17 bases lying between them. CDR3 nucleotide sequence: TGTGCCACCAGCAAGACAGGCTCTAGCAGGTACGAGCAGTACTTC. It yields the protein CATSKTGSSRYEQYF.